These 10 T cell receptor beta chains came from one sample sequenced in a study of identical twins. TCRdb reanalysed the 5' RACE reads using MiXCR and keeps one entry per CDR3 protein. This sample carries 600,000 to 800,000 distinct CDR3 sequences, roughly 20% of them seen once, and the ten largest clones take roughly 4%. The same data also contributed to another study, on T cells expressing NK-cell markers.

Sequenced material: PBMCs. The receptors were gathered from a woman aged 18-35 years in good health.

Only a few counts were recorded for this clonotype. The chain is built from TRBV29-1 and TRBJ2-1; D perhaps matches TRBD1 (5 bases). CDR3 length: 12 amino acids. V was pared by 3 bases and J by 10 bases, with 13 bases between. Germline V lookup: CDR1 SQVTM, CDR2 ANQGSEA. The CDR3 is CSVEQDNREQFF. The CDR3 coding sequence is TGCAGCGTTGAGCAGGACAATCGGGAGCAGTTCTTC.

The rearrangement links TRBV18 to TRBJ1-1, with D possibly matching TRBD1 (5 bases). Deletions cut 1 base from V and 5 bases from J, with 11 bases between. The CDR3 covers 14 residues. Germline V gives CDR1 KGHSH, CDR2 LQKENI. CDR3: CASSPRTLGTEAFF. The CDR3 region has the DNA TGTGCCAGCTCACCACGGACACTGGGGACTGAAGCTTTCTTT. Full variable domain (remainder filled in from reference TRBV18 and TRBJ1-1): NAGVMQNPRHLVRRRGQEARLRCSPMKGHSHVYWYRQLPEEGLKFMVYLQKENIIDESGMPKERFSAEFPKEGPSILRIQQVVRGDSAAYFCASSPRTLGTEAFFGQGTRLTVV.

This chain connects TRBV7-3 to TRBJ1-2; 11 nucleotides match TRBD1. V dropped 5 bases and J dropped 6; count of bases not matched to a gene: 2. The CDR3 sequence is 13 residues long. From germline, CDR1 is SGHTA and CDR2 FQGTGA. As DNA, the CDR3 is TGTGCCAGCAGCAGGACAGGGGGCGATGGCTACACCTTC. Translation gives CASSRTGGDGYTF.

The rearrangement uses TRBV18 and TRBJ1-1; 7 bases map to TRBD1. CDR1 and CDR2 from the germline V gene are KGHSH and LQKENI. The CDR3 is 15 residues long. Unmatched junction bases numbered 9, after V lost 4 bases and J lost 4 bases. The CDR3 sequence is CASSLTKGAVTEAFF. CDR3 coding DNA: TGTGCCAGCTCACTAACTAAGGGGGCTGTCACTGAAGCTTTCTTT. The whole variable domain, filled in from reference TRBV18 and TRBJ1-1, reads NAGVMQNPRHLVRRRGQEARLRCSPMKGHSHVYWYRQLPEEGLKFMVYLQKENIIDESGMPKERFSAEFPKEGPSILRIQQVVRGDSAAYFCASSLTKGAVTEAFFGQGTRLTVV.

This chain joins TRBV20-1 and TRBJ2-1; D might be TRBD2 (5 bases). Trimming left V 3 bases short and J 3 bases short, with 15 bases between. The V gene's germline CDR1 is DFQATT and CDR2 SNEGSKA (reference sequence). CDR3 size: 15 residues. The CDR3 DNA sequence: TGCAGTGCTAGTTCCCAGTCGAGGGTCTACAATGAGCAGTTCTTC. Translated, it gives CSASSQSRVYNEQFF.

Remarks on this clonotype: This may stem from a read error, because a much larger clone lies one nucleotide away. This chain joins TRBV20-1 and TRBJ2-7; D is uncertain. The germline CDR1 and CDR2 sequences are DFQATT and SNEGSKA (reference sequence). This CDR3 region has 15 residues. Trimming cost V 7 bases and J 0 bases, with 19 bases left between them. The CDR3 sequence: CSGSAVFKSSYEQYF. DNA of the CDR3: TGCAGTGGTAGTGCCGTTTTCAAAAGCTCCTACGAGCAGTACTTC.

The V and J genes are TRBV10-3 and TRBJ2-7, with D hard to call. The germline V gene has CDR1 ENHRY and CDR2 SYGVKD. V gave up 0 bases and J gave up 5 bases, with 11 bases separating them. CDR3 length: 14 residues. The CDR3 sequence is CAISESNRVHEQYF. DNA for the CDR3: TGTGCCATCAGTGAGTCGAATAGGGTCCACGAGCAGTACTTC.

The chain recombines TRBV10-1 with TRBJ2-2; 8 bases agree with TRBD1. Per germline, CDR1 WNHNN and CDR2 SYGVQD (reference sequence). This CDR3 comprises 13 residues. V shed 6 bases and J 6 bases; nucleotides not matched to a gene: 3. Written as DNA, the CDR3 is TGCGCCAGCAGGGGACAGGTGGCCGGGGAGCTGTTTTTT. It is translated as CASRGQVAGELFF.

This clonotype has more than one count but fewer than ten. The chain joins TRBV5-1 to TRBJ2-7, with a tentative D call TRBD2 (5 bases). Germline V gene sequence: CDR1 SGHRS, CDR2 YFSETQ. V lost 0 bases to trimming and J lost 0 bases, with 16 bases between them. The CDR3 runs to 17 residues. The CDR3 nucleotides read TGCGCCAGCAGCTTGGAGGTATCGGGGTCTAGCTCCTACGAGCAGTACTTC. Residues: CASSLEVSGSSSYEQYF.

This clonotype appeared a few times. V is TRBV6-6 and J is TRBJ2-3; unclear D gene. In germline, CDR1 is MNHNY, CDR2 SVGAGI (reference sequence). CDR3 size: 13 residues. V lost 6 bases to trimming and J lost 5 bases, with 12 bases between them. CDR3 nucleotides: TGTGCCAGCAGGTTGAGTCCCGAAGATACGCAGTATTTT. Translation gives CASRLSPEDTQYF.